This T cell receptor (beta chain) emerged from a study of identical twins. TCRdb analysed the 5' RACE reads with MiXCR anew, one entry per CDR3 protein. The sample has some 190,000 distinct CDR3 sequences; 15% to 20% are singletons. V lost 6 bases and J lost 4, with 7 bases in between. The V gene's germline CDR1 is LGHNA and CDR2 YNFKEQ. This CDR3 is 13 amino acids long. The same specimen was also included in a second study, on T cells expressing NK-cell markers.

The clonotype comes from a woman under 30 in good health. Material: CD8+ T cells sorted from blood. The genes are TRBV4-2 and TRBJ2-6; D uncertain. The CDR3: CASRTEGANVLTF. CDR3 DNA: TGTGCCAGCAGAACGGAGGGGGCCAACGTCCTGACTTTC.